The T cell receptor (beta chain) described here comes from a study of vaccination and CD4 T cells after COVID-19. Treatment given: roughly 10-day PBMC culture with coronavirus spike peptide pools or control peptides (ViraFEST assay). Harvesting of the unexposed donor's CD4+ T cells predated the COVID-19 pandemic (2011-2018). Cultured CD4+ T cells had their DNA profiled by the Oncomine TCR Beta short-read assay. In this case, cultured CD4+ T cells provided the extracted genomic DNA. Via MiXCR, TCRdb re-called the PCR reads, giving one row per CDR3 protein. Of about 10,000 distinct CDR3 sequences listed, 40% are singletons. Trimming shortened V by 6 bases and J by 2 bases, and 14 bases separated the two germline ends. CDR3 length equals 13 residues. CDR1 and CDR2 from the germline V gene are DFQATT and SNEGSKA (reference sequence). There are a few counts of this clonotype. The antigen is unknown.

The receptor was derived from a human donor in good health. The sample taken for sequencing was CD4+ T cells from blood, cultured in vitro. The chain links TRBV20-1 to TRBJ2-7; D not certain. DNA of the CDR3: TGCAGTGCCCGAAGGCCACAGACCTACGAGCAGTACTTC. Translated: CSARRPQTYEQYF.